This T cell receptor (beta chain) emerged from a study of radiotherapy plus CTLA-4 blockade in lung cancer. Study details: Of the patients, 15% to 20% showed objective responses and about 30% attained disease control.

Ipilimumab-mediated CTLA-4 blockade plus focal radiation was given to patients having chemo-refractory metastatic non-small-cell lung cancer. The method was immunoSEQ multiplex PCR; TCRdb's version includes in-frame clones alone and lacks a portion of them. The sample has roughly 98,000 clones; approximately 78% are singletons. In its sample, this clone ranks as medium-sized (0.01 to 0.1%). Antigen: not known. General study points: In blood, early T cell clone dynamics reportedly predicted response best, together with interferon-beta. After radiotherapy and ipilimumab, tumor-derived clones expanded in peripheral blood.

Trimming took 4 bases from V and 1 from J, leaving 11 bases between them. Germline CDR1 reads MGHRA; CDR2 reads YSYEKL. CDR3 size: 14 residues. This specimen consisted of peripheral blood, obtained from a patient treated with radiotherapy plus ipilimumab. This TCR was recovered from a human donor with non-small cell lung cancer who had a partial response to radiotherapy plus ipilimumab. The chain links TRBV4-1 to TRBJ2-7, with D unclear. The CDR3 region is CASSPREASYEQYF. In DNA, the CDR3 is TGCGCCAGCAGCCCCCGTGAGGCTTCCTACGAGCAGTACTTC.